This TCR beta chain was documented in a study of shared clonotypes between healthy human individuals. Assay: immunoSEQ multiplex PCR; the TCRdb copy retains only in-frame clones and omits some. Of 850,000 to 1,200,000 clones in the sample, approximately 68% were seen once. This CDR3 contains 13 residues. The germline gives CDR1 MNHNS, CDR2 SASEGT. Trimming took off 10 bases at V and 5 bases at J, with 14 bases between the two ends. This clone was seen once. J is TRBJ1-4 and V is TRBV6-1; tentatively, D is TRBD1 (6 bases). Specimen: memory CD4+ T cells sorted from blood. Documented subset: CD45RA-negative fraction. The source of this sequence is a man younger than 35 in good health. CDR3: CATADRMNEKLFF. The CDR3 DNA follows: TGTGCCACCGCGGACAGAATGAATGAAAAACTGTTTTTT.